This T cell receptor (beta chain) was sequenced for a study of blood T cells in healthy people across ages. Overall study findings and caveats: Long-lived and aged donors differed, with more naive CD4+ cells and higher diversity in the long-lived. Across the age range, TCR beta diversity per million T cells fell in a roughly linear way.

The table lists this clonotype with a count of one. Antigen unknown. Isolated per sample were at least 7 million PBMCs. There were at least 5.5 micrograms of total RNA extracted from every sample. Combining a sample-barcoded 5' primer with a J-beta primer mix, a second PCR ran for roughly 7 to 12 cycles. Using its own MiXCR run on the 5' RACE reads, TCRdb lists one record per CDR3 protein. The repertoire holds approximately 800,000 distinct CDR3 sequences, with 58% as singletons. The length of the CDR3 is 15 residues. J lost 8 bases, V lost 1 base, and 8 bases had no gene match. The germline V gene has CDR1 MDHEN and CDR2 SYDVKM.

The chain carries TRBV28 and TRBJ1-2; 9 nucleotides align to TRBD1. The sequence was obtained from a man aged 30 to 45 in good health. The specimen was blood. CDR3 sequence reads: CASSLLGRDRDGYTF. CDR3 in DNA: TGTGCCAGCAGTTTATTAGGCCGGGACAGGGACGGCTACACCTTC.